Each of the 32 T cell receptor beta chains below was sequenced from the same sample in a study of molecular identifiers for immune sequencing clone quantification. TCRdb used MiXCR to reprocess the PCR reads, holding one entry per CDR3 protein. The repertoire includes about 300,000 distinct CDR3 sequences, about a fifth of them detected once, and approximately 0.8% sits in the top ten. The sequenced sample consisted of naive CD8+ T cells from blood, with Jurkat cell RNA spiked in. The subset is: FACS-sorted CD8+CD4-CCR7+CD45RA+ naive T cells. These receptors were collected from a human donor in good health. Some libraries in this study had Jurkat cell RNA spiked in.

For the CDR3, the DNA is TGTGCCAGCAGTCTCTACGGGGGACGGCCCCAGCATTTT. This gives the protein CASSLYGGRPQHF. V usage is TRBV28 and J usage is TRBJ1-5; D may be TRBD1 (5 bases). Germline CDR1 is MDHEN and CDR2 is SYDVKM. Trimming removed 5 bases at V and 9 bases at J, with 14 bases between. The CDR3 is 13 residues long.

This clonotype has just a few counts. DNA for the CDR3: TGTGCCAGCAATCTACAACAAGCGGGGGAGTTGTTTGAGACCCAGTACTTC. Translation gives CASNLQQAGELFETQYF. The rearrangement links TRBV6-2 or TRBV6-3 to TRBJ2-5; 8 bases match TRBD2. The germline gives CDR1 MNHEY, CDR2 SVGEGT. The trim removed 7 bases at V and 5 bases at J, leaving 18 bases unmatched. CDR3 length: 17 residues.

This clonotype was picked up a small number of times. This chain joins TRBV5-4 and TRBJ1-2; D is undetermined. V shed 1 base and J shed 0 bases, with 7 bases lying between them. Germline V gene sequence: CDR1 SGHNT, CDR2 YYREEE (reference sequence). The CDR3 is 14 residues long. Written as DNA, the CDR3 is TGTGCCAGCAGCTTGCCCCAGACTAACTATGGCTACACCTTC. This translates into CASSLPQTNYGYTF.

This clonotype occurred many times. The gene calls are TRBV5-1 and TRBJ2-3; 10 positions agree with TRBD1. V shed 4 bases and J 0 bases; nucleotides not matched to a gene: 5. This CDR3 has 16 residues. Germline V gene data show CDR1 as SGHRS and CDR2 as YFSETQ. CDR3 DNA: TGCGCCAGCAGCGGGGACAGGGGCCCTAGCACAGATACGCAGTATTTT. Encoded protein: CASSGDRGPSTDTQYF.

In its sample, this clonotype was seen many times. The chain is built from TRBV24-1 and TRBJ2-2; a possible D gene is TRBD2 (5 bases). Deletions cut 1 base from V and 0 bases from J, with 8 bases between. Germline V lookup: CDR1 KGHDR, CDR2 SFDVKD. The CDR3 spans 16 residues. CDR3 nucleotide sequence: TGTGCCACCAGTGATTTTGAGGGTCCGAACACCGGGGAGCTGTTTTTT. Translation gives CATSDFEGPNTGELFF.

Concerning this clonotype itself: It is likely a read error, because the conserved phenylalanine at the end of the CDR3 is missing. The gene calls are TRBV29-1 and TRBJ2-1, with D possibly TRBD2 on 6 matching bases. V lost 5 bases, J lost 0 bases, and 14 bases lay in between. This CDR3 comprises 15 residues. From germline, CDR1 is SQVTM and CDR2 ANQGSEA. The CDR3 DNA follows: TGCAGCGTTCAGTGGGAGGAGTCCTCCTACAATGAGCAGTTCCTC. It translates to CSVQWEESSYNEQFL.

As regards this clonotype: A much bigger clone sits one base away, suggesting this may be a read error. The genes are TRBV20-1 and TRBJ2-7, with D perhaps matching TRBD2 (6 bases). The germline gives CDR1 DFQATT, CDR2 SNEGSKA (reference sequence). The CDR3 loop spans 14 amino acids. Trimming cost V 0 bases and J 5 bases, with 14 bases left between them. The CDR3 DNA follows: TGCAGTGCTAGAGATCTTGCGGGGACGGACGAGCAGTACTTC. It yields the protein CSARDLAGTDEQYF.

The table lists this clonotype with many counts. This chain joins TRBV7-9 and TRBJ1-3, with TRBD1 as a possible D gene (5 bases). This CDR3 is 14 amino acids long. Trimming took off 5 bases at V and 0 bases at J, with 8 bases between the two ends. CDR1 is SEHNR and CDR2 is FQNEAQ in the germline V gene (reference sequence). This CDR3 is CASSDSNSGNTIYF. DNA for the CDR3: TGTGCCAGCAGCGACAGCAACTCTGGAAACACCATATATTTT.

The chain couples TRBV3-1 to TRBJ1-2, with 7 bases aligning to TRBD1. The CDR3 is 13 residues long. V lost 6 bases and J lost 13; bases outside the gene matches: 14. Germline CDR1 reads LGHDT; CDR2 reads YNNKEL (reference sequence). The CDR3 here is CASSHSRDSLGTF. The CDR3 coding sequence is TGTGCCAGCAGTCATTCCCGGGACAGTCTCGGCACCTTC. The full variable domain, its missing parts supplied by reference TRBV3-1 and TRBJ1-2, is DTAVSQTPKYLVTQMGNDKSIKCEQNLGHDTMYWYKQDSKKFLKIMFSYNNKELIINETVPNRFSPKSPDKAHLNLHINSLELGDSAVYFCASSHSRDSLGTFGSGTRLTVV.

This clonotype has a count of ten or more. The V gene is TRBV12-3 or TRBV12-4, the J gene TRBJ2-1, with 12 positions matching TRBD2. The V segment lost 6 bases and the J segment 8 bases; nucleotides outside the gene matches: 11. The CDR3 contains 16 residues. Here the CDR3 reads CASSPTSGGPLDEQFF. Written as DNA, the CDR3 is TGTGCCAGCAGCCCGACTAGCGGGGGCCCCTTAGATGAGCAGTTCTTC.

At least ten counts were recorded for this clonotype. The chain recombines TRBV4-2 with TRBJ1-4; no reliable D call. Germline V gene data show CDR1 as LGHNA and CDR2 as YNFKEQ. The germline V and J ends were trimmed by 4 bases and 0 bases, with 6 bases remaining between them. This CDR3 is built from 14 residues. The CDR3 is CASSPTATNEKLFF. The CDR3 bases are TGTGCCAGCAGCCCGACTGCAACTAATGAAAAACTGTTTTTT.

This clonotype has at least ten counts. The V call is TRBV30, the J call TRBJ2-2; no reliable D call. Germline assignment: CDR1 GTSNPN and CDR2 SVGIG (reference sequence). The length of the CDR3 is 13 residues. Trimming took off 2 bases at V and 4 bases at J, with 8 bases between the two ends. The CDR3 spells CAWSWTVTGELFF. CDR3 sequence (DNA): TGTGCCTGGAGTTGGACGGTCACCGGGGAGCTGTTTTTT.

V is TRBV28 and J is TRBJ2-3; 10 bases line up with TRBD2. The CDR3 spans 17 residues. V shed 5 bases and J 6 bases; nucleotides not matched to a gene: 14. The germline V gene has CDR1 MDHEN and CDR2 SYDVKM. The CDR3 nucleotides are TGTGCCAGCAGTAGACGACAAAGCGGGGGGGCCTTGGATACGCAGTATTTT. Its translation: CASSRRQSGGALDTQYF. The complete variable domain, with remaining parts taken from reference TRBV28 and TRBJ2-3, reads DVKVTQSSRYLVKRTGEKVFLECVQDMDHENMFWYRQDPGLGLRLIYFSYDVKMKEKGDIPEGYSVSREKKERFSLILESASTNQTSMYLCASSRRQSGGALDTQYFGPGTRLTVL.

This clonotype was seen ten or more times. The V and J genes are TRBV5-1 and TRBJ2-7; perhaps D is TRBD1 or TRBD2 (5 bases each). Trimming took off 3 bases at V and 3 bases at J, with 10 bases between the two ends. The CDR3 is 13 residues long. Germline V gene sequence: CDR1 SGHRS, CDR2 YFSETQ. The CDR3 nucleotides read TGCGCCAGCAGCTGGGGACCGAACTACGAGCAGTACTTC. Its translation: CASSWGPNYEQYF.

This clonotype was seen only a few times. This may be a read error: a much more frequent sequence differs by one nucleotide. The chain links TRBV6-5 to TRBJ1-1; D possibly corresponds to TRBD1 (5 bases). The CDR3 runs to 17 residues. From germline, CDR1 is MNHEY and CDR2 SVGAGI. This chain's CDR3 is CASSPEIPGPRHTEVFF. Written as DNA, the CDR3 is TGTGCCAGCAGTCCGGAAATACCGGGGCCCCGTCACACTGAAGTTTTCTTT.

The chain joins TRBV4-3 to TRBJ2-7; D ambiguous. CDR1 LGHNA and CDR2 YSLEER come from the germline V gene. This CDR3 region has 14 residues. V was pared by 0 bases and J by 5 bases, with 11 bases between. Here the CDR3 DNA reads TGCGCCAGCAGCCAAGATCACCGGGTTCACGAGCAGTACTTC. Its protein is CASSQDHRVHEQYF.

This clonotype was picked up many times. DNA of the CDR3: TGCAGTGCTAAGTACTCCTACGAGCAGTACTTC. Residues: CSAKYSYEQYF. V usage is TRBV20-1 and J usage is TRBJ2-7; D uncertain. This CDR3 region has 11 residues. Germline values: CDR1 DFQATT, CDR2 SNEGSKA (reference sequence). V was trimmed by 4 bases and J by 0 bases, leaving 4 bases between them.

The V and J genes are TRBV4-1 and TRBJ2-7; 10 bases agree with TRBD1. The J segment lost 5 bases and the V segment lost 5 bases, leaving 6 bases of the junction unmatched. The V gene's germline CDR1 is MGHRA and CDR2 YSYEKL. This CDR3 spans 14 amino acids. The CDR3 spells CASSSGTGANEQYF. The CDR3, as DNA: TGCGCCAGCAGCAGCGGGACAGGGGCCAACGAGCAGTACTTC.

The chain has TRBV5-4 and TRBJ2-7; 7 nucleotides agree with TRBD1. The V gene end was trimmed by 4 bases and the J gene end by 4 bases; junction bases not matched to a gene: 11. This CDR3 comprises 15 residues. Germline CDR1 is SGHNT and CDR2 is YYREEE (reference sequence). The CDR3: CASSVGRDRYYEQYF. Written as DNA, the CDR3 is TGTGCCAGCAGCGTTGGCCGGGACAGATATTACGAGCAGTACTTC.

In its sample, this clonotype was seen once. This sequence joins TRBV28 and TRBJ2-7; tentative D call: TRBD2 (7 bases). The germline CDR1 and CDR2 sequences are MDHEN and SYDVKM. The CDR3 has 16 residues. Trimming shortened V by 5 bases and J by 6 bases, and 23 bases separated the two germline ends. In nucleotides, the CDR3 is TGTGCCAGCAGTCCCGGGGGGACACAAATAACCAGCGAGCAGTACTTC. It specifies CASSPGGTQITSEQYF.

This clonotype was seen repeatedly, ten times or more. The chain carries TRBV7-9 and TRBJ2-7; TRBD1 agrees at 8 bases. Trimming took 5 bases from V and 5 from J; bases not matched to a gene: 11. The CDR3 is 15 amino acids. The germline V gene has CDR1 SEHNR and CDR2 FQNEAQ (reference sequence). DNA of the CDR3: TGTGCCAGCAGCCCCCGTGGCCAGGGGGCGAACGAGCAGTACTTC. Protein sequence: CASSPRGQGANEQYF.

This clonotype was counted ten times or more. The chain combines TRBV5-6 with TRBJ2-3; a weak D match, TRBD2 (6 bases). The CDR3 has 17 residues. Germline CDR1 SGHDT, CDR2 YYEEEE. Trimming left V 3 bases short and J 6 bases short, with 23 bases between. CDR3 sequence reads: CASSSLSIGTGLDTQYF. The CDR3 bases are TGTGCCAGCAGCTCCCTCAGTATCGGGACTGGACTGGATACGCAGTATTTT.

The V and J genes are TRBV7-6 and TRBJ2-5; TRBD1 is a possible D gene (5 bases). Germline CDR1 SGHVS, CDR2 FNYEAQ. The CDR3 extends over 16 amino acids. V was trimmed by 2 bases and J by 4 bases, leaving 17 bases between them. DNA for the CDR3: TGTGCCAGCAGCTTATTGAGGACACTCGGCCCAGAGACCCAGTACTTC. It specifies CASSLLRTLGPETQYF.

Notes on this clonotype: This may stem from a read error, because a much larger clone lies one nucleotide away. The chain has TRBV5-1 and TRBJ2-7; no clear D gene. V was pared by 0 bases and J by 4 bases, with 14 bases between. The CDR3 contains 15 residues. CDR1 SGHRS and CDR2 YFSETQ come from the germline V gene. Here the CDR3 reads CASSLVGCGGYEQYF. CDR3 nucleotides: TGCGCCAGCAGCTTGGTAGGGTGTGGCGGATACGAGCAGTACTTC.

This clonotype was detected many times. The CDR3 coding sequence is TGTGCCAGTAGTATAGCGACGAACACTGAAGCTTTCTTT. Translating it yields CASSIATNTEAFF. The rearrangement joins TRBV19 to TRBJ1-1; D is unresolved. The length of the CDR3 is 13 residues. CDR1 is LNHDA and CDR2 is SQIVND in the germline V gene (reference sequence). V was shortened by 1 base and J by 1 base, with 4 bases between the two germline ends.

This clonotype was recorded at least ten times. This chain connects TRBV19 to TRBJ2-7; maybe TRBD2 (5 bases). CDR3 size: 12 residues. The germline V gene encodes CDR1 LNHDA and CDR2 SQIVND (reference sequence). Deletions cut 9 bases from V and 4 bases from J, with 13 bases between. The CDR3 loop reads CASSPGFYEQYF. The CDR3, as DNA: TGTGCCAGCAGTCCGGGATTTTACGAGCAGTACTTC. Using reference TRBV19 and TRBJ2-7 for the parts outside the CDR3, the full variable domain is DGGITQSPKYLFRKEGQNVTLSCEQNLNHDAMYWYRQDPGQGLRLIYYSQIVNDFQKGDIAEGYSVSREKKESFPLTVTSAQKNPTAFYLCASSPGFYEQYFGPGTRLTVT.

This clonotype was observed many times. The V gene is TRBV5-6, the J gene TRBJ2-3; 9 bases agree with TRBD2. The CDR3 is 17 residues long. The trim removed 0 bases at V and 2 bases at J, leaving 7 bases unmatched. Germline assignment: CDR1 SGHDT and CDR2 YYEEEE. CDR3 DNA sequence: TGTGCCAGCAGCTTGGCGGCTAGCGGGGTTTTCACAGATACGCAGTATTTT. Encoded protein: CASSLAASGVFTDTQYF. The entire variable domain, with the rest obtained from reference TRBV5-6 and TRBJ2-3, is as follows: DAGVTQSPTHLIKTRGQQVTLRCSPKSGHDTVSWYQQALGQGPQFIFQYYEEEERQRGNFPDRFSGHQFPNYSSELNVNALLLGDSALYLCASSLAASGVFTDTQYFGPGTRLTVL.

About this clonotype itself: This could be a read error, since a much larger clone is one nucleotide away. The chain employs TRBV5-1 and TRBJ2-7; tentatively, D is TRBD1 (5 bases). Per the germline V gene, CDR1 is SGHRS and CDR2 is YFSETQ. The V end lost 0 bases, the J end lost 6 bases, and 10 bases lay between the germline ends. The CDR3 sequence is 13 residues long. The DNA for the CDR3 is TGCGCCAGCAGCTTGGGGGCGCAGGGCGAGCAGTACTTC. Protein: CASSLGAQGEQYF. The full variable domain, with the rest looked up from reference TRBV5-1 and TRBJ2-7, is KAGVTQTPRYLIKTRGQQVTLSCSPISGHRSVSWYQQTPGQGLQFLFEYFSETQRNKGNFPGRFSGRQFSNSRSEMNVSTLELGDSALYLCASSLGAQGEQYFGPGTRLTVT.

At least ten counts were recorded for this clonotype. In DNA form, the CDR3 reads TGTGCCAGCAGCCCCCCCGGTGCGGCTACAGATACGCAGTATTTT. Translating gives CASSPPGAATDTQYF. J is TRBJ2-3 and V is TRBV5-6; D unresolved. The length of the CDR3 is 15 residues. Trimming pared 4 bases from V and 3 bases from J, leaving 15 bases between. Germline lookup yields CDR1 SGHDT and CDR2 YYEEEE.

Only a few counts were recorded for this clonotype. This chain uses TRBV4-1 with TRBJ1-2, with D unresolved. V lost 0 bases and J 6 bases, leaving 17 bases between the germline ends. CDR1 MGHRA and CDR2 YSYEKL come from the germline V gene. The CDR3 has 16 amino acids. The chain's CDR3 is CASSQERRAGGDGYTF. CDR3 in DNA: TGCGCCAGCAGCCAAGAGAGGAGGGCAGGTGGTGATGGCTACACCTTC.

V gene TRBV20-1 combines with J gene TRBJ2-2; TRBD2 agrees at 12 bases. Per the germline V gene, CDR1 is DFQATT and CDR2 is SNEGSKA (reference sequence). This CDR3 contains 17 residues. V lost 3 bases, J lost 3 bases, and 8 bases stayed unmatched. The CDR3 DNA is TGCAGTGCTAGTGAAGGACTAGCGGGATCGGACACCGGGGAGCTGTTTTTT. Translation: CSASEGLAGSDTGELFF.

With respect to this clonotype: One base away lies a much larger clone, so this may be a sequencing read error. No conserved phenylalanine or tryptophan is present at the end of the CDR3, so a read error is the likely explanation. The chain couples TRBV6-2 or TRBV6-3 to TRBJ2-3; D not resolved. Trimming shortened V by 10 bases and J by 6 bases, and 20 bases separated the two germline ends. The length of the CDR3 is 14 residues. CDR1 and CDR2 (germline): MNHEY, SVGEGT. CDR3 in DNA: TGTGCCACAAACCCCAGCGCCTTAGGGGATACGCAGTATCTT. Translating gives CATNPSALGDTQYL.